This TCR beta chain was captured in a study of cytotoxic CD8 clonotypes in ibrutinib-treated CLL. About the study: Recorded responses included about 25 partial and 2 complete; following median approximately 5.5 years, approximately 15 stayed remitted and 12 progressed.

As to this clone: Its antigen is undetermined.

Overall study results and limits: The study sampled sustained-remission and progressing patients at different times.

Sequenced by immunoSEQ multiplex PCR; TCRdb stores in-frame clones only, minus some. The data hold under 300,000 clones, with roughly 74% observed a single time. Germline assignment: CDR1 MDHEN and CDR2 SYDVKM. The V and J ends lost 8 bases and 4 bases, in that order; junction bases with no gene match: 9. This CDR3 contains 14 residues. The V and J genes are TRBV28 and TRBJ2-7; 9 nucleotides line up with TRBD2. The TCR was taken from a human donor with chronic lymphocytic leukemia. Sequences were derived from PBMCs, sampled after 24 months of ibrutinib treatment. CDR3 sequence reads: CASVRAGGPYEQYF. The CDR3 nucleotides read TGTGCCAGCGTCAGGGCGGGAGGGCCGTACGAGCAGTACTTC.